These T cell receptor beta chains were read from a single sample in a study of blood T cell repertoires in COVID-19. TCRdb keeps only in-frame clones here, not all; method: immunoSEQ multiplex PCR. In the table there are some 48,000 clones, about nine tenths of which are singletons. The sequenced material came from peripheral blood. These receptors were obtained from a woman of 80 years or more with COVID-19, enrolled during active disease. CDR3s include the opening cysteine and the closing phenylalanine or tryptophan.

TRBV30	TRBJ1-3	CAQWSGQTGNTIYF
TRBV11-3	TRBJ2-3	CASSLGHSGRGDTQYF
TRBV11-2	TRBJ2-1	CASSPPGVSGRDNEQFF
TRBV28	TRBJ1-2	CASSLYGGSGGYTF
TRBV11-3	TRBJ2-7	CASSPKTGGSAEQYF
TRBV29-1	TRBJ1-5	CSVMEGNQPQHF
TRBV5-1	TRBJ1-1	CASSTGGMNTEAFF
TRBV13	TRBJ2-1	CASSSFVGGALTYNEQFF
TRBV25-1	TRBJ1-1	CASSGYQGQPLETEAFF
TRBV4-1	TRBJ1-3	CASSPPGGNTIYF
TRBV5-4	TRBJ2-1	CASSTDRRLAGYNEQFF
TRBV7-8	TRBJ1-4	CASSLVQGRLINEKLFF
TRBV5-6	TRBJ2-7	CASSFLSNEQYF
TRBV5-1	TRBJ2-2	CASSLDGQANTGELFF
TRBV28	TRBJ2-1	CASKTGSTYNEQFF
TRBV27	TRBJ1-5	CASSPRRIPGQSNQPQHF
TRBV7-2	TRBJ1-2	CASSLEDSNYGYTF
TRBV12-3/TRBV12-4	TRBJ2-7	CASSRDFYEQYF
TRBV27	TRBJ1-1	CASISYSSTGRETEAFF
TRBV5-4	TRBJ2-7	CASSLGGAAKTYEQYF
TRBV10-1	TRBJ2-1	CASSTGGLNEQFF
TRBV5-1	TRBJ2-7	CASSLDPSGGSYEQYF
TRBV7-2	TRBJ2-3	CASSVRTGFDTQYF
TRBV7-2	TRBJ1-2	CASSLVTGRGYYGYTF
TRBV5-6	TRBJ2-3	CASSLLTATDTQYF
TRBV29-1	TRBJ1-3	CSVDPRDRGNTIYF
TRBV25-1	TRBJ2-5	CASSRSVSRSRGRETQYF
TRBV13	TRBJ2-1	CASSSTPSYNEQFF
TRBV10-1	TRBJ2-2	CASRKTANTGELFF
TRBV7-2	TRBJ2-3	CASSLAGALDTQYF
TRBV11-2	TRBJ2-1	CASSLLAGGPNEQFF
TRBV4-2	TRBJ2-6	CASSQRTGVGGANVLTF
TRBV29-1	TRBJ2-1	CSVDDRVKVNEQFF
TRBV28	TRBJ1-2	CASSSQGPYGYTF
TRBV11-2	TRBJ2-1	CASSWGGRASYNEQFF
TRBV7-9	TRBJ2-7	CASSVPIGTVYEQYF
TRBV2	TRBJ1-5	CASTEGTVALSNQPQHF
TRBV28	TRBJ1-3	CASSSTGSGNTIYF
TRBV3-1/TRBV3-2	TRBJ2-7	CASSPGTSGRAFGEQYF
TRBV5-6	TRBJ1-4	CASSLVGANEKLFF
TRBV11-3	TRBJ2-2	CASSFQFNTGELFF
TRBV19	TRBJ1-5	CASSIGGRGQPQHF
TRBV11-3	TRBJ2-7	CASSRQGYEQYF